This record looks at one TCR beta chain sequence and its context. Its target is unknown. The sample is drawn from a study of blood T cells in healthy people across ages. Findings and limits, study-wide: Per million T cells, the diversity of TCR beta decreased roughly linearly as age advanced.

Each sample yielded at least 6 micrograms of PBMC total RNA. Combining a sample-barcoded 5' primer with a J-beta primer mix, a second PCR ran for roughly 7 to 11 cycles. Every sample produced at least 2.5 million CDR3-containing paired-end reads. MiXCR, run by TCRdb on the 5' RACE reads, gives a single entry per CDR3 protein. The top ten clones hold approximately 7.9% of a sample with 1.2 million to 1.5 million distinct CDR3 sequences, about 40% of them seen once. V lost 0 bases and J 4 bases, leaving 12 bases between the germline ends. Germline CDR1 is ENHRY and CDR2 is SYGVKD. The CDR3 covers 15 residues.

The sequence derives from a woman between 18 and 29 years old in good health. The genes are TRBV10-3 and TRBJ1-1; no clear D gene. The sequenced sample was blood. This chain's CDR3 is CAISESVGYGTEAFF. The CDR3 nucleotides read TGTGCCATCAGTGAGTCAGTAGGTTACGGCACTGAAGCTTTCTTT.